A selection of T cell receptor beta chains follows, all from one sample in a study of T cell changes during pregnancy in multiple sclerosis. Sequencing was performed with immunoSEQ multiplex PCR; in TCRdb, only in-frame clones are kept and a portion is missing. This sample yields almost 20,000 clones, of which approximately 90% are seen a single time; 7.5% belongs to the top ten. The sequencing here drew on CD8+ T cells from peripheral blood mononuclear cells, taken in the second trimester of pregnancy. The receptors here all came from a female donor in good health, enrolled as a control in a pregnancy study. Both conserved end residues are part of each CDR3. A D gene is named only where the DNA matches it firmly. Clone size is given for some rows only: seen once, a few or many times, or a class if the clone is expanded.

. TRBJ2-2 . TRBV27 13 TGTGCCAGCAGTTTCGGGTCCACCGGGGAGCTGTTTTTT CASSFGSTGELFF
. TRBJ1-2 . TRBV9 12 TGTGCCAGCGGTGAGCAGGGGTATGGCTACACCTTC CASGEQGYGYTF
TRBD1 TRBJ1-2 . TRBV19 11 TGTGCCATACCGACAGGGGACGGCTACACCTTC CAIPTGDGYTF
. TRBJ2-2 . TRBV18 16 TGTGCCAGCTCACCAACGAGAGATTGGAACACCGGGGAGCTGTTTTTT CASSPTRDWNTGELFF
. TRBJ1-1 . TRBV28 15 TGTGCCAGCACCCCAAGGGGGGGGGAGGACACTGAAGCTTTCTTT CASTPRGGEDTEAFF
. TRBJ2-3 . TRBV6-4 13 TGTGCCAGCAGTGAGGGCTTCACAGATACGCAGTATTTT CASSEGFTDTQYF
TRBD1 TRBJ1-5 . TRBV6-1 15 TGTGCCAGCAGCGCCTTGACAGGGAGCAATCAGCCCCAGCATTTT CASSALTGSNQPQHF
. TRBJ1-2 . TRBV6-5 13 TGTGCCAGCAGTCTCGTAGCTAACTATGGCTACACCTTC CASSLVANYGYTF
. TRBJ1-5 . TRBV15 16 TGTGCCACCAGCAGAAAACAGGAGGGAAAGAATCAGCCCCAGCATTTT CATSRKQEGKNQPQHF
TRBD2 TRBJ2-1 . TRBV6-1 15 TGTGCCAGCGACCGACTAGCGGGAGAGGGAAATGAGCAGTTCTTC CASDRLAGEGNEQFF
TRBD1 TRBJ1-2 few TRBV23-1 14 TGCGCCAGCAGTCGGGACAGCCTTAACTATGGCTACACCTTC CASSRDSLNYGYTF
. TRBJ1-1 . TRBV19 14 TGTGCCAGTAGGGTGGGCAGGGTGAACACTGAAGCTTTCTTT CASRVGRVNTEAFF
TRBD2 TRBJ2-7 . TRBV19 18 TGTGCCAGTAGTATAGAAGGTAGCGGGGGGCCTAACTCCTACGAGCAGTACTTC CASSIEGSGGPNSYEQYF
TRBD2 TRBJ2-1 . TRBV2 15 TGTGCCAGCCGGGCTAGCGGGGGGGCCTATAATGAGCAGTTCTTC CASRASGGAYNEQFF
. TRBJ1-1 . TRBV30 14 TGTGCCTGGAGTTACGGGAGTAAGGAGACTGAAGCTTTCTTT CAWSYGSKETEAFF
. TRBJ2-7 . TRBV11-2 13 TGTGCCAGCAGCTTAATGAGGCAGACCGAGCAGTACTTC CASSLMRQTEQYF
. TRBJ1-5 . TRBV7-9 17 TGTGCCAGCAGCTTAGCGCTTGAGGGACTTAGCAATCAGCCCCAGCATTTT CASSLALEGLSNQPQHF
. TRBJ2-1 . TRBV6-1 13 TGTGCCAGCAGTGAGGAGGGGCACAATGAGCAGTTCTTC CASSEEGHNEQFF
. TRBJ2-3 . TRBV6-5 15 TGTGCCAGCAGTTCCCTGGCGGCGTTGACAGATACGCAGTATTTT CASSSLAALTDTQYF
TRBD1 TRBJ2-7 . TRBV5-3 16 TGTGCCAGAAGCTTGGCTGAAATGGACAGGGGCTATGAGCAGTACTTC CARSLAEMDRGYEQYF
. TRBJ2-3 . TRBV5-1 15 TGCGCCAGCAGCGCCGACAGTAGTTGGACAGATACGCAGTATTTT CASSADSSWTDTQYF
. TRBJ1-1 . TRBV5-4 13 TGTGCCAGCAGCTTGGGCGGACAGTACCAAGCTTTCTTT CASSLGGQYQAFF
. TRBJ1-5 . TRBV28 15 TGTGCCAGCAGTGGCTTGGACTTAAGCAATCAGCCCCAGCATTTT CASSGLDLSNQPQHF
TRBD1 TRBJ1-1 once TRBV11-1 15 TGTGCCAGCAGCGCCTACAGGGGGATGAACACTGAAGCTTTCTTT CASSAYRGMNTEAFF
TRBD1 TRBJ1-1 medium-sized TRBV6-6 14 TGTGCCAGCAGTTTGAACAGGGGAAACACTGAAGCTTTCTTT CASSLNRGNTEAFF
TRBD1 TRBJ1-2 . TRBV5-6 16 TGTGCCAGCAGCTTCTGGGACAGGGGGACGGTGTATGGCTACACCTTC CASSFWDRGTVYGYTF
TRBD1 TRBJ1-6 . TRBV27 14 TGTGCCAGCAGCCCAGGACAGGGGGGTTCACCCCTCCACTTT CASSPGQGGSPLHF
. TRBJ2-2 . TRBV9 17 TGTGCCAGCAGCGTAGCCAGGAGGAGGGCTGGAGCCGGGGAGCTGTTTTTT CASSVARRRAGAGELFF
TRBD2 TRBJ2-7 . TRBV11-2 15 TGTGCCAGCAGCCCGCCCCTAGCGGGAGTACGCGAGCAGTACTTC CASSPPLAGVREQYF
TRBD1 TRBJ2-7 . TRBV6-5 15 TGTGCCAGCAGTTACAATCAGGGGGCGAGAAACGAGCAGTACTTC CASSYNQGARNEQYF
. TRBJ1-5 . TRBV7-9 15 TGTGCCAGCAGCTCCAATCAGGGCCCGGGTCAGCCCCAGCATTTT CASSSNQGPGQPQHF
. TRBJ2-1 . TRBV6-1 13 TGTGCCAGCAGTTCAGATATGAACAATGAGCAGTTCTTC CASSSDMNNEQFF
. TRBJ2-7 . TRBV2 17 TGTGCCAGCAGTGCCTCAAGGCGGGGCAAAGCAAACTACGAGCAGTACTTC CASSASRRGKANYEQYF
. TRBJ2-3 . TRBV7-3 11 TGTGCCAGCAGCCTCACAGATACGCAGTATTTT CASSLTDTQYF
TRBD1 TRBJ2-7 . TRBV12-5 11 TGTGCTAGTGGCACAGGGGGCGAGCAGTACTTC CASGTGGEQYF
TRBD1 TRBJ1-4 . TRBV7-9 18 TGTGCCAGCAGCTTAGGATTGGGAGACAGGGAAGCTAATGAAAAACTGTTTTTT CASSLGLGDREANEKLFF
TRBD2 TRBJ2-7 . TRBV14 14 TGTGCCTCATGGTGGGCGGGAGTATCCTACGAGCAGTACTTC CASWWAGVSYEQYF
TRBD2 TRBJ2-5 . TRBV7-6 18 TGTGCCAGCAGCCCGCTGGGGCTAGCGGGAGGGATCCAAGAGACCCAGTACTTC CASSPLGLAGGIQETQYF
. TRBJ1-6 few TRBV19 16 TGTGCCAGTAGTCCGCGTTTGACAGAGTATAATTCACCCCTCCACTTT CASSPRLTEYNSPLHF